This TCR beta chain was captured by sequencing in a study of T-cell memory formation after mild COVID-19. Study-wide results and caveats: Within pre-infection memory, some responding clones were found, suggesting cross-reactive memory joined.

The CDR3 sequence is 14 residues long. Deletions cut 1 base from V and 3 bases from J, with 9 bases between. The germline gives CDR1 MNHNY, CDR2 SVGAGI (reference sequence). TCRdb recomputed calls from the 5' RACE reads with MiXCR, one row per CDR3 protein. The repertoire holds 500,000 to 650,000 distinct CDR3 sequences, with about a fifth as singletons. The sample holds a few counts of this clonotype. As yet, its antigen is unknown. The rearrangement uses TRBV6-6 and TRBJ2-5, with D possibly being TRBD2 (5 bases). The TCR sequence derives from an adult woman who had mild COVID-19 (a few samples of this study predate the infection). Cell type and time point are not known. Sequenced: PBMCs or a T cell subset sorted from them (not recorded which). CDR3 bases: TGTGCCAGCAGTTACTTGGGAGCGAAAGAGACCCAGTACTTC. Protein sequence: CASSYLGAKETQYF.